These 23 T cell receptor beta chains originate from one sample sequenced in a study of shared T cell receptors in the human thymus. Clones were sequenced by immunoSEQ multiplex PCR, and TCRdb holds only the in-frame ones, with some missing. Here the sample spans hundreds of thousands of clones, approximately 87% being singletons. This same sample was also part of a study on human thymus T cells.

The source material was thymocytes. The origin of the receptors is a boy under two years old with a congenital heart defect.

The chain couples TRBV27 to TRBJ1-1; 8 nucleotides align to TRBD1. The germline CDR1 and CDR2 sequences are MNHEY and SMNVEV (reference sequence). The CDR3 spans 14 residues. With V trimmed by 7 bases and J by 4 bases, 8 bases remained unmatched. The CDR3 sequence is CASNHRGVFTEAFF. CDR3 coding DNA: TGTGCCAGCAATCACAGGGGGGTCTTCACTGAAGCTTTCTTT.

The V and J genes are TRBV14 and TRBJ2-7; 10 nucleotides line up with TRBD2. The CDR3 extends over 17 amino acids. Losses at the gene ends were 3 bases for V and 3 bases for J; bases not matched to a gene: 11. Germline-derived CDR1 and CDR2 are SGHDN and FVKESK. The CDR3 DNA is TGTGCCAGCAGCCAGCGAGCTAGCGGGGGTGAACGCTACGAGCAGTACTTC. It translates to CASSQRASGGERYEQYF.

The DNA for the CDR3 is TGCGCCAGCAGCCAAGGGACCGAAGCGGGAGGAACTGAGCAGTTCTTC. This codes for CASSQGTEAGGTEQFF. This rearrangement joins TRBV4-3 to TRBJ2-1; 9 bases line up with TRBD2. J lost 9 bases, V lost 1 base, and 10 bases had no gene match. CDR1 is LGHNA and CDR2 is YSLEER in the germline V gene. This CDR3 contains 16 residues.

The rearrangement joins TRBV11-2 to TRBJ2-5; maybe TRBD2 (5 bases). With the DNA end fitting TRBJ2-7 better, the J assignment may be wrong. The length of the CDR3 is 15 residues. CDR1 is SGHAT, CDR2 FQNNGV, per germline. CDR3 region: CASSLKAGEQDEQYF. The DNA of the CDR3 is TGTGCCAGCAGCTTAAAGGCGGGCGAGCAGGACGAGCAGTACTTC.

This chain joins TRBV29-1 and TRBJ2-1; unclear D gene. The CDR3 has 12 residues. Trimming shortened V by 4 bases and J by 10 bases, and 14 bases separated the two germline ends. The germline gives CDR1 SQVTM, CDR2 ANQGSEA. The DNA for the CDR3 is TGCAGCGTTGTTGAGTCTTTGCACGAGCAGTTCTTC. Its translation is CSVVESLHEQFF.

This clone was found a few times. The chain recombines TRBV11-2 with TRBJ2-7, with 7 bases identical to TRBD1. The CDR3 loop spans 16 amino acids. Germline trimming cut 5 bases from V and 3 bases from J; bases unmatched to any gene: 13. From germline, CDR1 is SGHAT and CDR2 FQNNGV. The CDR3 protein is CASSPRGTVGNYEQYF. The CDR3 nucleotides are TGTGCCAGCAGCCCAAGGGGGACAGTGGGGAACTACGAGCAGTACTTC.

J is TRBJ2-7 and V is TRBV4-3, with TRBD1 matching 10 bases. Germline V gene sequence: CDR1 LGHNA, CDR2 YSLEER. J was trimmed by 1 base and V by 3 bases; bases with no gene match: 3. This CDR3 region has 15 residues. CDR3 in amino acids: CASSHGTGESYEQYF. The CDR3 DNA follows: TGCGCCAGCAGCCATGGGACAGGGGAATCCTACGAGCAGTACTTC.

The chain carries TRBV6-5 and TRBJ2-2, with 11 bases that match TRBD2. Losses at the gene ends were 5 bases for V and 5 bases for J; bases not matched to a gene: 4. The germline V gene encodes CDR1 MNHEY and CDR2 SVGAGI. This CDR3 is built from 15 residues. In DNA form, the CDR3 reads TGTGCCAGCAGTCTAACTAGCGGGAGTACCGGGGAGCTGTTTTTT. Its translation is CASSLTSGSTGELFF.

The chain uses TRBV5-1 and TRBJ2-2; 10 bases map to TRBD2. Looked up from germline, CDR1 is SGHRS and CDR2 is YFSETQ. Trimming cost V 0 bases and J 0 bases; bases outside gene matches: 5. The CDR3 sequence is 18 residues long. CDR3 coding DNA: TGCGCCAGCAGCTTGGTACAGACTAGCGGGCCGAACACCGGGGAGCTGTTTTTT. It is translated as CASSLVQTSGPNTGELFF.

This chain links TRBV6-1 with TRBJ2-5, with 9 bases identical to TRBD2. This CDR3 region has 13 residues. Germline V CDR1 and CDR2: MNHNS, SASEGT. J lost 4 bases, V lost 8 bases, and 5 bases had no gene match. CDR3 region: CASEGREGETQYF. CDR3 in DNA: TGTGCCAGCGAGGGGCGGGAGGGAGAGACCCAGTACTTC.

V gene TRBV27 combines with J gene TRBJ2-2, with D tentatively TRBD1 (5 bases). The germline CDR1 and CDR2 sequences are MNHEY and SMNVEV (reference sequence). The length of the CDR3 is 14 residues. Trimming took 10 bases from V and 0 from J, leaving 12 bases between them. In DNA form, the CDR3 reads TGTGCCACCCGGGCAGGGCCGAACACCGGGGAGCTGTTTTTT. This encodes CATRAGPNTGELFF.

This chain uses TRBV7-6 with TRBJ2-7; D call uncertain. V gave up 8 bases and J gave up 0 bases, with 8 bases separating them. The CDR3 is made up of 12 amino acids. The germline V gene has CDR1 SGHVS and CDR2 FNYEAQ. The CDR3 is CASGPNSYEQYF. In DNA form, the CDR3 reads TGTGCCAGCGGGCCGAACTCCTACGAGCAGTACTTC.

This clone was seen just once. The rearrangement links TRBV7-2 to TRBJ2-7, with 10 bases identical to TRBD1. The CDR3 sequence is 15 residues long. V gave up 4 bases and J gave up 4 bases; unmatched junction bases: 7. Germline lookup yields CDR1 SGHTA and CDR2 FQGNSA. Here the CDR3 reads CASSSETGGWYEQYF. Here the CDR3 DNA reads TGTGCCAGCAGCTCCGAGACAGGGGGCTGGTACGAGCAGTACTTC.

V is TRBV12-5 and J is TRBJ2-3; no firm D call. Between the trimmed V and J ends, which lost 6 bases and 3 bases, there was a span of 13 bases. Germline CDR1 and CDR2: LGHNT and FRNRAP. The CDR3 contains 14 residues. The CDR3 DNA reads TGTGCTAGTGGCTCTCGGGTTAGGACAGATACGCAGTATTTT. Translating it yields CASGSRVRTDTQYF. Drawing the rest from reference TRBV12-5 and TRBJ2-3, the complete variable domain is DARVTQTPRHKVTEMGQEVTMRCQPILGHNTVFWYRQTMMQGLELLAYFRNRAPLDDSGMPKDRFSAEMPDATLATLKIQPSEPRDSAVYFCASGSRVRTDTQYFGPGTRLTVL.

The V gene is TRBV5-1, the J gene TRBJ2-2; the D gene is possibly TRBD1 (6 bases). The CDR3 covers 16 residues. Looked up from germline, CDR1 is SGHRS and CDR2 is YFSETQ. Between the trimmed V and J ends, which lost 5 bases and 3 bases, there was a span of 17 bases. This CDR3 is CASRFQGSGDTGELFF. The CDR3 coding sequence is TGCGCCAGCAGGTTTCAGGGGTCAGGGGACACCGGGGAGCTGTTTTTT.

The chain combines TRBV19 with TRBJ2-7, with 16 bases matching TRBD2. Trimming at V came to 4 bases and at J to 0 bases, leaving 3 bases not matched to a gene. CDR1 and CDR2 (germline): LNHDA, SQIVND (reference sequence). The CDR3 runs to 17 residues. CDR3: CASSTGLAGGSSYEQYF. For the CDR3, the DNA is TGTGCCAGTAGTACGGGACTAGCGGGAGGGTCCTCCTACGAGCAGTACTTC.

The chain joins TRBV18 to TRBJ1-2; D remains unclear. Germline CDR1 is KGHSH and CDR2 is LQKENI. The ends were cut back, 2 bases at V and 1 base at J, with 17 bases in the middle. CDR3 length equals 17 residues. The CDR3: CASSPFPTPRDNYGYTF. The CDR3 DNA is TGTGCCAGCTCACCATTCCCTACCCCTCGGGATAACTATGGCTACACCTTC.

The J gene is TRBJ2-7, the V gene TRBV6-1; TRBD1 matches at 9 bases. Germline values: CDR1 MNHNS, CDR2 SASEGT. This CDR3 comprises 15 residues. V trimming: 4 bases; J trimming: 0 bases; junction bases outside the gene matches: 4. CDR3 amino acids: CASSAYRGRSYEQYF. The CDR3 DNA reads as TGTGCCAGCAGTGCTTACAGGGGGCGCTCCTACGAGCAGTACTTC.

The chain joins TRBV6-6 to TRBJ2-7; TRBD2 aligns across 8 bases. The CDR3 covers 15 residues. Germline assignment: CDR1 MNHNY and CDR2 SVGAGI (reference sequence). V lost 7 bases to trimming and J lost 0 bases; unmatched junction nucleotides: 8. This chain's CDR3 is CASTARAGVSYEQYF. CDR3 bases: TGTGCCAGCACCGCCCGAGCGGGAGTCTCCTACGAGCAGTACTTC.

This rearrangement joins TRBV20-1 to TRBJ1-1; 10 bases align to TRBD1. The J segment lost 11 bases and the V segment lost 3 bases, leaving 3 bases of the junction unmatched. Germline CDR1 DFQATT, CDR2 SNEGSKA (reference sequence). The CDR3 is 11 amino acids. Here the CDR3 reads CSARRQGAAFF. The CDR3 nucleotides read TGCAGTGCTAGGCGACAGGGGGCGGCTTTCTTT.

J is TRBJ2-7 and V is TRBV6-4; 9 nucleotides line up with TRBD1. This CDR3 contains 13 residues. The germline V gene has CDR1 MRHNA and CDR2 SNTAGT. The V and J ends lost 9 bases and 3 bases, in that order; junction bases with no gene match: 6. The CDR3 spells CARAGTGNYEQYF. The CDR3, as DNA: TGTGCCAGGGCCGGGACAGGGAACTACGAGCAGTACTTC.

V is TRBV4-3 and J is TRBJ2-3, with 9 bases lining up with TRBD1. The CDR3 runs to 15 residues. Trimming took 0 bases from V and 4 from J; bases not matched to a gene: 2. CDR1 is LGHNA and CDR2 is YSLEER in the germline V gene. CDR3: CASSQETGGADTQYF. The CDR3, as DNA: TGCGCCAGCAGCCAAGAGACAGGGGGGGCAGATACGCAGTATTTT.

This clone has just one count. The chain has TRBV7-4 and TRBJ2-6, with D possibly being TRBD1 (6 bases). Trimming shortened V by 0 bases and J by 0 bases, and 15 bases separated the two germline ends. CDR3 size: 19 residues. Germline-derived CDR1 and CDR2 are SGHVT and SQSDAQ. The chain's CDR3 is CASSLAHLTGVSGANVLTF. DNA for the CDR3: TGTGCCAGCAGCTTAGCGCATTTGACAGGAGTCTCTGGGGCCAACGTCCTGACTTTC.